This T cell receptor beta chain came from a study of identifying expanded T cells in peripheral blood. Regarding the study as a whole: Over approximately two and four weeks, about 15 and 19 clones changed, versus roughly 1.1 between replicates.

As for this clone: Its cognate antigen is unknown.

Sequencing used immunoSEQ multiplex PCR; TCRdb keeps in-frame clones, though not all of them. Here the sample spans approximately 86,000 clones, around 83% being singletons. Losses at the gene ends were 7 bases for V and 4 bases for J; bases not matched to a gene: 9. This CDR3 is 15 amino acids long. The germline gives CDR1 SGHRS, CDR2 YFSETQ. The genes are TRBV5-1 and TRBJ2-1; 9 bases agree with TRBD1. The sequence came from a person aged 18 to 75 in good health. Sequencing input: blood. Written as DNA, the CDR3 is TGCGCCAGCTCCGCCGGGACAGGGTTTTACAATGAGCAGTTCTTC. Amino acid sequence: CASSAGTGFYNEQFF.